This T cell receptor (beta chain) was documented in a study of T cell responses to AZD1222 COVID-19 vaccine. Only in-frame clones appear in the TCRdb table, and some are missing; sequencing was by immunoSEQ multiplex PCR. Among about 110,000 clones listed, about nine tenths were seen once. This sequence originates from an adult who received the AZD1222 COVID-19 vaccine. The source was peripheral blood, collected 28 days after the second AZD1222 dose.

The CDR3 bases are TGTGCCAGCTCAATTAATAGCCTCTCTGGGGCCAACGTCCTGACTTTC. This gives the protein CASSINSLSGANVLTF. The rearrangement links TRBV18 to TRBJ2-6; D remains unclear. Germline V gives CDR1 KGHSH, CDR2 LQKENI. V was trimmed by 5 bases and J by 0 bases, leaving 11 bases between them. The CDR3 has 16 residues.